This T cell receptor beta chain was observed in a study of T cells in Graves' hyperthyroidism and ophthalmopathy. Study-level information: Prior to any treatment, at the point of initial diagnosis, peripheral blood was collected.

In making diagnoses, clinical symptoms, serum thyroxine and TRAb, thyroid ultrasound and orbital computed tomography were all used. Out of 8.5 to 10 ml of fresh peripheral blood came the PBMCs. Amplification yielded TCR beta CDR3 regions, with RNA transcripts as the source. Primed by the HTBI set, a first-round RT-PCR was run on the TCR CDR3. TCRdb passed the multiplex PCR reads through MiXCR, listing each CDR3 protein once. The data contain just under 750,000 distinct CDR3 sequences, roughly a third of them singletons. As to this clonotype: The target antigen is unknown.

The CDR3 totals 15 residues. Germline assignment: CDR1 SGHVS and CDR2 FQNEAQ. The V end was cut by 4 bases, the J end by 0 bases, with 13 bases between. Study-level results: Most clonotypes expanded in thyroid above 0.001 were likewise present in blood.

Material for sequencing was blood. The clonotype originates from a woman in her thirties or forties with Graves' hyperthyroidism. V and J are TRBV7-8 and TRBJ2-7; possibly TRBD1 or TRBD2 for D (5 bases each). The CDR3 region is CASSSLGRVSYEQYF. In DNA form, the CDR3 reads TGTGCCAGCAGCTCCCTGGGACGGGTCTCCTACGAGCAGTACTTC.